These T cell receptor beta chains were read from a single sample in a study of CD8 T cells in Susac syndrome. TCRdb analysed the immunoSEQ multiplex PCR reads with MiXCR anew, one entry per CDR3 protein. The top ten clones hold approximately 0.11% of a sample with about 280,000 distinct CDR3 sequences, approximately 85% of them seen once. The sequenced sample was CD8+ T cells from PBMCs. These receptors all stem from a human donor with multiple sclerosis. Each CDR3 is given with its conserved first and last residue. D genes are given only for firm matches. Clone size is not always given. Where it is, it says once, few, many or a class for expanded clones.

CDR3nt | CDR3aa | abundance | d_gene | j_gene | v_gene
TGTGCCTGGAGTGTAGGGCAAGGCTACACCTTC | CAWSVGQGYTF | . | . | TRBJ1-2 | TRBV30
TGCGCCAGCAGCTGGGGGGACCAGTGGAACACTGAAGCTTTCTTT | CASSWGDQWNTEAFF | . | . | TRBJ1-1 | TRBV5-1
TGTGCCAGCAGCCGGACAGGCACAGATACGCAGTATTTT | CASSRTGTDTQYF | . | . | TRBJ2-3 | TRBV7-9
TGTGCCAGCAGTGAAGCACGGGAAGAGACAGGGAAGGACAATGAGCAGTTCTTC | CASSEAREETGKDNEQFF | once | TRBD1 | TRBJ2-1 | TRBV2
TGTGCCAGTATGTGGGGGAACACTGAAGCTTTCTTT | CASMWGNTEAFF | . | . | TRBJ1-1 | TRBV19
TGTGCCAGCAGTGCGGGAACTCACGAGCAGTACTTC | CASSAGTHEQYF | . | . | TRBJ2-7 | TRBV6-5
TGTGCCAGCAGTGGGAGGGACGGAGCCTACGAGCAGTACTTC | CASSGRDGAYEQYF | . | TRBD2 | TRBJ2-7 | TRBV27
TGTGCCAGCAGCTACACAGCCTCCTACGAGCAGTACTTC | CASSYTASYEQYF | . | . | TRBJ2-7 | TRBV7-3
TGTGCCACCAGCCATAGCCTAGGGACCTACAATGAGCAGTTCTTC | CATSHSLGTYNEQFF | . | . | TRBJ2-1 | TRBV15
TGTGCCAGCGGGGACCCCTACGAGCAGTACTTC | CASGDPYEQYF | . | . | TRBJ2-7 | TRBV9
TGCAGTGCGGATTTGAGGACTAGCGGGAGAAGAGATACGCAGTATTTT | CSADLRTSGRRDTQYF | . | TRBD2 | TRBJ2-3 | TRBV20-1
TGTGCCAGCAGTTTACAGGCCCAGGGGAACACTGAAGCTTTCTTT | CASSLQAQGNTEAFF | . | . | TRBJ1-1 | TRBV27
TGTGCCAGCAGCCAGGGGGCAGGCCCTCTCTACGAGCAGTACTTC | CASSQGAGPLYEQYF | . | TRBD1 | TRBJ2-7 | TRBV27
TGTGCCAGCAGTTTAGTTGTATACTACACTGAAGCTTTCTTT | CASSLVVYYTEAFF | . | . | TRBJ1-1 | TRBV12-3/TRBV12-4
TGTGCCAGCAGCTTGGGAGGTGGAGGGATCGACGGGCAGTACTTC | CASSLGGGGIDGQYF | . | . | TRBJ2-7 | TRBV5-6
TGTGCCAGCAGAACAGGGGATAGCAATCAGCCCCAGCATTTT | CASRTGDSNQPQHF | . | TRBD1 | TRBJ1-5 | TRBV6-5
TGTGCCAGCAGGGGGGGGCAGGGGGACCCCTACGAGCAGTACTTC | CASRGGQGDPYEQYF | . | . | TRBJ2-7 | TRBV28
TGTGCCAGCAGTGACTCTCGAGCGGGAACCTACGAGCAGTACTTC | CASSDSRAGTYEQYF | . | TRBD2 | TRBJ2-7 | TRBV7-9
TGTGCCAGCAAGAGGACAGGGGGCAGAGGTGAGCAGTTCTTC | CASKRTGGRGEQFF | . | TRBD1 | TRBJ2-1 | TRBV7-3
TGTGCCAGCAGCAAAGGGAGGGCGATCTACAATCAGCCCCAGCATTTT | CASSKGRAIYNQPQHF | . | . | TRBJ1-5 | TRBV12-3/TRBV12-4
TGTGCCATCAGTGATAGCAGGATCAATGAGCAGTTCTTC | CAISDSRINEQFF | . | . | TRBJ2-1 | TRBV10-3
TGTGCCACCCAAAAGGGGACCTACTCCTACAATGAGCAGTTCTTC | CATQKGTYSYNEQFF | . | . | TRBJ2-1 | TRBV9
TGCAGTGCTGGGACTAGCGGGAGCAATGAGCAGTTCTTC | CSAGTSGSNEQFF | . | TRBD2 | TRBJ2-1 | TRBV20-1
TGTGCCAGCAGTCTTGGACAGGGGGGCTACACCTTC | CASSLGQGGYTF | . | TRBD1 | TRBJ1-2 | TRBV6-1
TGTGCCAGCAGTCCAAACCCCCACAGGGCCCTTAATGAAAAACTGTTTTTT | CASSPNPHRALNEKLFF | . | . | TRBJ1-4 | TRBV6-1
TGTGCCAGCAGCAAGCGGGAGAGGGGGGAGACCCAGTACTTC | CASSKRERGETQYF | . | TRBD2 | TRBJ2-5 | TRBV25-1
TGTGCCAGCAGGGAGGGGACAGCCTATGGCTACACCTTC | CASREGTAYGYTF | . | TRBD1 | TRBJ1-2 | TRBV9
TGTGCCAGCAGTTTCGGGAGTCCCCGAGAGCAGTTCTTC | CASSFGSPREQFF | . | . | TRBJ2-1 | TRBV28
TGTGCCAGCAGCCTGGGCGGGGAGGGAAGCTACAATGAGCAGTTCTTC | CASSLGGEGSYNEQFF | . | TRBD2 | TRBJ2-1 | TRBV6-1
TGTGCCTGGAGGACTCTCGGCTCCCTAAATCGTGAAGTTTTCTTT | CAWRTLGSLNREVFF | . | . | TRBJ1-1 | TRBV30
TGTGCCAGCAGTCCAGGGCCCCTGTTTTACGAGCAGTACTTC | CASSPGPLFYEQYF | . | . | TRBJ2-7 | TRBV27
TGTGCCAGCCACCGGGTCCCCACGAATGAGCAGTTCTTC | CASHRVPTNEQFF | . | . | TRBJ2-1 | TRBV5-5
TGTGCCAGCAGTTTCCTGCGGGAGGAATTCGAGCAGTACTTC | CASSFLREEFEQYF | . | TRBD2 | TRBJ2-7 | TRBV28
TGTGCCAGCAGTTACTCGAATTATTCACCCCTCCACTTT | CASSYSNYSPLHF | . | . | TRBJ1-6 | TRBV6-2/TRBV6-3
TGTGCCATCACGAGGGAGTCATTCTACAATGAGCAGTTCTTC | CAITRESFYNEQFF | . | . | TRBJ2-1 | TRBV10-3
TGCGCCAGCAGCTTACACAGCCGACAGGGAAAGTGGGATGGCTACACCTTC | CASSLHSRQGKWDGYTF | . | TRBD1 | TRBJ1-2 | TRBV5-1
TGCAGCGGCCGGTTCAGGGGTTACACTGAAGCTTTCTTT | CSGRFRGYTEAFF | . | . | TRBJ1-1 | TRBV29-1
TGTGCCAGTGGGAGTCCGGGCACAGAGTTTTCCGGGGAGCTGTTTTTT | CASGSPGTEFSGELFF | . | . | TRBJ2-2 | TRBV19
TGTGCCAGCAGAAGAGGGGGCAACTATGGCTACACCTTC | CASRRGGNYGYTF | . | TRBD1 | TRBJ1-2 | TRBV5-4
TGTGCCAGCAGCTTGGGACTAGCTTTTAACACCGGGGAGCTGTTTTTT | CASSLGLAFNTGELFF | . | TRBD2 | TRBJ2-2 | TRBV5-6
TGTGCCAGCAGTTTATCGGCGGAAACGCGATACGAGCAGTACTTC | CASSLSAETRYEQYF | . | . | TRBJ2-7 | TRBV27
TGTGCCAGCAGCCCTCTGCCGGGGGCGGACACTGAAGCTTTCTTT | CASSPLPGADTEAFF | . | . | TRBJ1-1 | TRBV13